This TCR beta chain was observed in a study of T cells in Graves' hyperthyroidism and ophthalmopathy. This clonotype was found many times. V lost 0 bases, J lost 4 bases, and 13 bases lay in between. This CDR3 region has 14 residues. Germline CDR1 is DFQATT and CDR2 is SNEGSKA (reference sequence). RNA transcripts served as the template for amplifying TCR beta CDR3 regions. HTBI primers drove first-round RT-PCR of the TCR CDR3. MiXCR, applied by TCRdb to the multiplex PCR reads, yields one record per CDR3 protein. The sample consists of under 250,000 distinct CDR3 sequences, more than 20% of them appearing once.

The chain uses TRBV20-1 and TRBJ2-7; a weak D match, TRBD2 (5 bases). This receptor was identified in a woman aged 40 to 49 with Graves' ophthalmopathy. The sequencing input was blood. CDR3 DNA: TGCAGTGCTAGAGATTGGGGTAGCGCGTACGAGCAGTACTTC. Translated: CSARDWGSAYEQYF.